The source of this T cell receptor beta chain is a study of T cells in tuberculosis. Study context: This South African cohort compared adolescents with or without latent tuberculosis against adults with active tuberculosis.

Trimming at V came to 5 bases and at J to 6 bases, leaving 6 bases not matched to a gene. There are 13 residues in the CDR3. CDR1 and CDR2 from the germline V gene are MDHEN and SYDVKM. Overall study results and limits: Active tuberculosis patients had shorter CDR3-alpha; the beta difference was nonsignificant.

The assay was immunoSEQ multiplex PCR, and TCRdb's table has in-frame clones only and misses some. This repertoire shows tens of thousands of clones, around 87% found once; its top ten account for roughly 14%. Note on this clone: Its antigen is not known.

Sample: PBMCs. This clonotype originated in a donor between 5 and 29 years old with latent tuberculosis or without tuberculosis infection. The gene calls are TRBV28 and TRBJ2-5, with 7 nucleotides matching TRBD2. CDR3 in amino acids: CASSLGTTQTQYF. Here the CDR3 DNA reads TGTGCCAGCAGTCTGGGGACTACCCAGACCCAGTACTTC.